This TCR beta chain stems from a study of technical replicates of blood from a handful of donors. The V gene end was trimmed by 0 bases and the J gene end by 7 bases; junction bases not matched to a gene: 8. CDR3 length equals 16 residues. Germline loops: CDR1 LGHNA, CDR2 YNFKEQ. Only in-frame clones appear in the TCRdb table, and some are missing; sequencing was by immunoSEQ multiplex PCR. The sample includes some 48,000 clones, around nine tenths of them seen just once. The TCR comes from a human donor in good health. Some clones in this sample may be carry-over from other donors' samples. The V and J genes are TRBV4-2 and TRBJ1-4, with 7 bases aligning to TRBD1. Input material: PBMCs. The CDR3 here is CASSQEVTGRREKLFF. The CDR3 coding sequence is TGTGCCAGCAGCCAAGAAGTGACAGGGAGGCGTGAAAAACTGTTTTTT.